This entry lists 6 T cell receptor beta chains sequenced from one sample in a study of OX40 agonist ivuxolimab in advanced cancers. Sequenced by immunoSEQ multiplex PCR; TCRdb stores in-frame clones only, minus some. The table has about 55,000 clones, approximately 80% seen once. The sample was CD4+ or CD8+ T cells sorted from blood, taken in a trial of the OX40 agonist ivuxolimab. These receptors were collected from an adult with an advanced solid tumor such as melanoma, head and neck, liver or kidney cancer.

This chain uses TRBV20-1 with TRBJ1-2, with D unresolved. Trimming took 0 bases from V and 14 from J, leaving 13 bases between them. The CDR3 is made up of 11 amino acids. Looked up from germline, CDR1 is DFQATT and CDR2 is SNEGSKA (reference sequence). CDR3 amino acids: CSARDLDISTF. In DNA, the CDR3 is TGCAGTGCTAGAGATCTCGATATTTCGACCTTC.

The chain couples TRBV10-2 to TRBJ1-4, with 9 bases identical to TRBD1. This CDR3 region has 14 residues. J gave up 8 bases and V 5 bases, and 6 bases lay outside the gene matches. CDR1 and CDR2 from the germline V gene are WSHSY and SAAADI. CDR3 residues: CASSTQGAQEKLFF. In DNA, the CDR3 is TGCGCCAGCAGTACACAGGGGGCGCAGGAAAAACTGTTTTTT.

J is TRBJ2-1 and V is TRBV18; tentatively, D is TRBD1 or TRBD2 (6 bases each). This CDR3 comprises 15 residues. Germline CDR1 is KGHSH and CDR2 is LQKENI. V was cut by 9 bases and J by 3 bases, with 18 bases left in between. CDR3 residues: CASTPYGGLYNEQFF. DNA for the CDR3: TGTGCCAGTACTCCCTACGGGGGCCTCTACAATGAGCAGTTCTTC.

The chain couples TRBV15 to TRBJ1-6; possibly TRBD1 for D (5 bases). CDR3 size: 15 residues. In germline, CDR1 is LNHNV, CDR2 YYDKDF (reference sequence). Deletions cut 5 bases from V and 6 bases from J, with 14 bases between. DNA of the CDR3: TGTGCCACCAGCGGCCAAAGGGGCCCTAATTCACCCCTCCACTTT. Its protein product is CATSGQRGPNSPLHF.

The rearrangement uses TRBV7-6 and TRBJ2-1; 7 nucleotides align to TRBD1. The CDR3 totals 16 residues. V dropped 1 base and J dropped 9; count of bases not matched to a gene: 12. Germline V gives CDR1 SGHVS, CDR2 FNYEAQ. For the CDR3, the DNA is TGTGCCAGCAGCTTAGTCTTCGGGACAGTCGTCGGTGAGCAGTTCTTC. Translation: CASSLVFGTVVGEQFF. The complete variable domain, with remaining parts taken from reference TRBV7-6 and TRBJ2-1, reads GAGVSQSPRYKVTKRGQDVALRCDPISGHVSLYWYRQALGQGPEFLTYFNYEAQQDKSGLPNDRFSAERPEGSISTLTIQRTEQRDSAMYRCASSLVFGTVVGEQFFGPGTRLTVL.

The chain couples TRBV15 to TRBJ2-5; TRBD2 agrees at 9 bases. The germline gives CDR1 LNHNV, CDR2 YYDKDF (reference sequence). Germline trimming cut 0 bases from V and 3 bases from J; bases unmatched to any gene: 2. The CDR3 is made up of 15 amino acids. The CDR3 here is CATSRDSGRKETQYF. The CDR3 DNA follows: TGTGCCACCAGCAGAGATAGCGGGAGAAAAGAGACCCAGTACTTC.